A single T cell receptor (beta chain) is shown here with its context. Its antigen is as yet unknown. One end of the junction does not line up with germline, which may come from a read error. Pooled together were second doses at about 4 or about 12 weeks. The sample comes from a study of T cell responses to AZD1222 COVID-19 vaccine. The CDR3 spans 14 residues. Looked up from germline, CDR1 is SGHTA and CDR2 is FQGNSA. Whole-study findings and limits: Baseline testing showed seropositivity in only a handful of AZD1222 recipients. Clonal diversity may have been underestimated in mostly white British donors. Spike-wide vaccine-associated CD4 TCRs dominated at 160-218 and 743-854.

Profiled with immunoSEQ multiplex PCR; TCRdb holds only in-frame clones, not every one. The sample lists about 84,000 clones; 70% to 90% were seen once. The origin of this receptor is an adult who received the AZD1222 COVID-19 vaccine. The input for sequencing was peripheral blood, taken 28 days after the second AZD1222 dose. The gene calls are TRBV7-2 and TRBJ1-5, with 7 bases aligning to TRBD1. CDR3 bases: TGTGCCAGCAGCCTAGCAGGGGGAGTCTCGCCCCAGCATTTT. Its translation: CASSLAGGVSPQHF.